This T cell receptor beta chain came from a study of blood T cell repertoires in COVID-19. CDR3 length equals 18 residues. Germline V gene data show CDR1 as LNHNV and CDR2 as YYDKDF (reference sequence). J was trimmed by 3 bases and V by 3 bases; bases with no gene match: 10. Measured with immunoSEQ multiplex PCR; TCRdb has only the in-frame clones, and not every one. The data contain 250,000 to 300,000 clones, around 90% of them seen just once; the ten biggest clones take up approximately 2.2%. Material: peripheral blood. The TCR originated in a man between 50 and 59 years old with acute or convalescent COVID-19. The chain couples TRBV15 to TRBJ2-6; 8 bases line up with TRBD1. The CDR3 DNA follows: TGTGCCACCAGCAGGCTAAGTCCAGGGGGCGGTGGGGCCAACGTCCTGACTTTC. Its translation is CATSRLSPGGGGANVLTF.